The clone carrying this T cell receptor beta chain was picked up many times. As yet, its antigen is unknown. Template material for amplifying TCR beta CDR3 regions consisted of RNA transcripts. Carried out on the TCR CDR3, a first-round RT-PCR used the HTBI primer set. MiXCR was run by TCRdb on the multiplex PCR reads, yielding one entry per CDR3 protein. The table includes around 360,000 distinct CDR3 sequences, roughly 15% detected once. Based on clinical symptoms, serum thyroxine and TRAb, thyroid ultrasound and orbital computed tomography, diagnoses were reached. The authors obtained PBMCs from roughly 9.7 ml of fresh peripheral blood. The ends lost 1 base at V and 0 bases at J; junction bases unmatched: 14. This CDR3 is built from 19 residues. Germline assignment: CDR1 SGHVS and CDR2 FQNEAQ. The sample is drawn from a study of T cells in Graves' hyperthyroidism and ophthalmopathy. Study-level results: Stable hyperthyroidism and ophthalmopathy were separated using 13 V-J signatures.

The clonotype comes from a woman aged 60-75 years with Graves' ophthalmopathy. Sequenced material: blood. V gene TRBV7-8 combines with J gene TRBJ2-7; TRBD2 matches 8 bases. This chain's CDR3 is CASSLDFVTGGRSSYEQYF. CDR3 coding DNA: TGTGCCAGCAGCTTAGATTTCGTGACGGGGGGGCGTAGCTCCTACGAGCAGTACTTC.